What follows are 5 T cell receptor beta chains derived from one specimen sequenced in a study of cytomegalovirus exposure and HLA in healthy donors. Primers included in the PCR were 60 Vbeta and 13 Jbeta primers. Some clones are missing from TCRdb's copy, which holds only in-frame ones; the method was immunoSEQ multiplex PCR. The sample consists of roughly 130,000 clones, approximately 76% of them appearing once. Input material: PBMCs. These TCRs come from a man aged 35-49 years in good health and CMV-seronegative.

CDR3 DNA: TGTGCCATCGGGGGACTTTCGGCGGACACAGATACGCAGTATTTT. This encodes CAIGGLSADTDTQYF. The chain combines TRBV10-3 with TRBJ2-3; tentative D call: TRBD2 (6 bases). Trimming removed 8 bases at V and 2 bases at J, with 17 bases between. The CDR3 runs to 15 residues. The germline CDR1 and CDR2 sequences are ENHRY and SYGVKD.

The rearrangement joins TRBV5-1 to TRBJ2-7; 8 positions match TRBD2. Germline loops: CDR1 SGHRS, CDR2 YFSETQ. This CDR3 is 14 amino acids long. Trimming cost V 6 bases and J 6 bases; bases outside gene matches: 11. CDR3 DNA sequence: TGCGCCAGCATGGTCGGGGGGGATTACTTCGAGCAGTACTTC. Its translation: CASMVGGDYFEQYF. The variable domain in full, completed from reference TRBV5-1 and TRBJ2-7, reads KAGVTQTPRYLIKTRGQQVTLSCSPISGHRSVSWYQQTPGQGLQFLFEYFSETQRNKGNFPGRFSGRQFSNSRSEMNVSTLELGDSALYLCASMVGGDYFEQYFGPGTRLTVT.

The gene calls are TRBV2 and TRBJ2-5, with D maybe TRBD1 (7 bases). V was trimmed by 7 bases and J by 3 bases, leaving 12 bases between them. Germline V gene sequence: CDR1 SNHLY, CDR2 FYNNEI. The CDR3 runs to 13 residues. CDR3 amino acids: CASNTRGEETQYF. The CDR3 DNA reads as TGTGCCAGCAACACCAGGGGGGAAGAGACCCAGTACTTC. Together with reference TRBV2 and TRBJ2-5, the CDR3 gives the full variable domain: EPEVTQTPSHQVTQMGQEVILRCVPISNHLYFYWYRQILGQKVEFLVSFYNNEISEKSEIFDDQFSVERPDGSNFTLKIRSTKLEDSAMYFCASNTRGEETQYFGPGTRLLVL.

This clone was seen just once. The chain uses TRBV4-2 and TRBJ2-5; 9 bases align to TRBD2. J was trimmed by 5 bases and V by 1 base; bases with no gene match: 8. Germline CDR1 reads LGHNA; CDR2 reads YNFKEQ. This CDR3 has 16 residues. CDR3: CASSQVARTSDETQYF. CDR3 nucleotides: TGTGCCAGCAGCCAAGTCGCCCGGACTAGCGATGAGACCCAGTACTTC.

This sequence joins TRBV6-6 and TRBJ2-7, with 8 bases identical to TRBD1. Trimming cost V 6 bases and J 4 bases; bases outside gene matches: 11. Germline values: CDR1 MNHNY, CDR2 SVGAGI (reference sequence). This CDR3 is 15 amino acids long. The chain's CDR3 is CASRDSGGLRYEQYF. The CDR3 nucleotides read TGTGCCAGCAGAGATTCAGGGGGCTTGAGGTACGAGCAGTACTTC.